This T cell receptor beta chain stems from a study of blood T cells in healthy people across ages. This clonotype was seen a handful of times. Its antigen is unidentified. Then a second PCR, running about 6 to 12 cycles, was carried out with a sample-barcoded 5' primer and a J-beta primer mix. TCRdb fed the 5' RACE reads into MiXCR, producing one record per CDR3 protein. The sample holds about 570,000 distinct CDR3 sequences; 27% are singletons and the top ten take less than 20%. Findings and limits, study-wide: Naive T cell percentage strongly correlated with TCR beta diversity.

The CDR3 is made up of 14 amino acids. Looked up from germline, CDR1 is DFQATT and CDR2 is SNEGSKA (reference sequence). This TCR derives from a woman in her 70s in good health. The J gene is TRBJ2-7, the V gene TRBV20-1; 8 bases align to TRBD2. The assigned J gene may be wrong: the sequence end matches TRBJ2-1 better. Sequenced sample: blood. The CDR3 sequence is CSARAGGPIDEQFF. The DNA of the CDR3 is TGCAGTGCTAGAGCGGGAGGGCCAATTGATGAGCAGTTCTTC.